This T cell receptor (beta chain) was profiled in a study of blood T cell repertoires in COVID-19. Study background: The study drew acute and convalescent COVID-19 samples from the United States, Italy and Spain.

Per the study methods: Using reference gene primer amplification, nucleated cell counts were estimated. TCRdb's copy holds only in-frame clones and misses some; the assay was immunoSEQ multiplex PCR. That table supplies the V and J calls and clone size; D and trimming were determined from the DNA. Of roughly 700,000 clones listed, around 89% were seen once; the top ten hold roughly 0.25%. The origin of this receptor is a woman between 18 and 29 years old with acute or convalescent COVID-19. Sequencing was carried out using peripheral blood.

CDR3 DNA: TGCGCCAGCAGCTTTAGTCCGGGGGGGACCAACTATGGCTACACCTTC. As protein: CASSFSPGGTNYGYTF. The gene calls are TRBV5-1 and TRBJ1-2; tentatively, D is TRBD1 (5 bases). Germline values: CDR1 SGHRS, CDR2 YFSETQ. The CDR3 covers 16 residues. V dropped 2 bases and J dropped 2 bases, with 16 bases sitting between them.